This paragraph covers one TCR beta chain sequence. The data are from a study of T cell responses to AZD1222 COVID-19 vaccine. Only in-frame clones appear in the TCRdb table, and some are missing; sequencing was by immunoSEQ multiplex PCR. The sample includes about 150,000 clones, roughly 92% of them seen just once. In germline, CDR1 is LGHDT, CDR2 YNNKEL (reference sequence). The CDR3 has 19 amino acids. Losses at the gene ends were 0 bases for V and 2 bases for J; bases not matched to a gene: 13. The sequencing used peripheral blood, collected on day 0 of AZD1222 vaccination. The chain employs TRBV3-1 (or the pseudogene TRBV3-2) and TRBJ1-3; the match to TRBD1 covers 7 bases. The receptor comes from an adult in good health. The CDR3 region is CASSQDRGREGGAGNTIYF. The CDR3, as DNA: TGTGCCAGCAGCCAAGATCGCGGACGCGAAGGGGGCGCTGGAAACACCATATATTTT.